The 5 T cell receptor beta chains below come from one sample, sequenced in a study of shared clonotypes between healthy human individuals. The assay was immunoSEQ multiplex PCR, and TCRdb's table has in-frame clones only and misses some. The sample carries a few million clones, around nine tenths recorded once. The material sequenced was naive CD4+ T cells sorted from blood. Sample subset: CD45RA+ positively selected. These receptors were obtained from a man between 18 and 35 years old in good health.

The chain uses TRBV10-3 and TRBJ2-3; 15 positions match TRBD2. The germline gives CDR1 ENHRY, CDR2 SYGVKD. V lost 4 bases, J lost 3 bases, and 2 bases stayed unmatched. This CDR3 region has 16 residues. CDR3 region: CAISGTSGGETDTQYF. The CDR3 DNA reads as TGTGCCATCAGTGGGACTAGCGGGGGGGAAACAGATACGCAGTATTTT.

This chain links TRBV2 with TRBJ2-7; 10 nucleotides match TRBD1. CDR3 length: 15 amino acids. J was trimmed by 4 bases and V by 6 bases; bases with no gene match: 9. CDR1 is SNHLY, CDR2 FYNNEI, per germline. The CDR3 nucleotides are TGTGCCAGCAGGGCCAGGGGGACAGGGGTGTACGAGCAGTACTTC. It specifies CASRARGTGVYEQYF.

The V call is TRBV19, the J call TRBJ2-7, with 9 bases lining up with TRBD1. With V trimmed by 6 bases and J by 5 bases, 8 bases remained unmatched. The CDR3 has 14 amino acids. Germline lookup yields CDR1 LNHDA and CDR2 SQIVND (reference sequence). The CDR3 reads CASRRTGDSNEQYF. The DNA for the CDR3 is TGTGCCAGTAGAAGGACAGGGGACTCGAACGAGCAGTACTTC.

The CDR3 bases are TGTGCCAGCAGCCTTCCGGGGAGGTTCGGGGCCAAAAACATTCAGTACTTC. Encoded protein: CASSLPGRFGAKNIQYF. The J gene is TRBJ2-4, the V gene TRBV5-6; the D gene is possibly TRBD2 (6 bases). This CDR3 is built from 17 residues. V was cut by 4 bases and J by 1 base, with 18 bases left in between. Germline lookup yields CDR1 SGHDT and CDR2 YYEEEE.

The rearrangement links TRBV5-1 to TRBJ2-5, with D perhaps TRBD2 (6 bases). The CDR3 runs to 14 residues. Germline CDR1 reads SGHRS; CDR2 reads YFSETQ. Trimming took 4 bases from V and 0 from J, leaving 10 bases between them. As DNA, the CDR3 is TGCGCCAGCAGCCCTCGGGGGAACCAAGAGACCCAGTACTTC. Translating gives CASSPRGNQETQYF.